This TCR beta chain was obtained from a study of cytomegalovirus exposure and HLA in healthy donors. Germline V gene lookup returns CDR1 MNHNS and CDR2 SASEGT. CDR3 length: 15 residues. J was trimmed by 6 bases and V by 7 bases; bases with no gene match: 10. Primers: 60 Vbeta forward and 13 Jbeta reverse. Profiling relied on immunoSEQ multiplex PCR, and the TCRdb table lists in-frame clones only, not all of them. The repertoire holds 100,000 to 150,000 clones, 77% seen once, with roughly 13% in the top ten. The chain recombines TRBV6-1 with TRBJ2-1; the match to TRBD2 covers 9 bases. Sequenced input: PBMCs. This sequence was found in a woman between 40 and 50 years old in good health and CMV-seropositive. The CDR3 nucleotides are TGTGCCAGCACCTTGACTAGCGGCGGACCCAATGAGCAGTTCTTC. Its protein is CASTLTSGGPNEQFF.